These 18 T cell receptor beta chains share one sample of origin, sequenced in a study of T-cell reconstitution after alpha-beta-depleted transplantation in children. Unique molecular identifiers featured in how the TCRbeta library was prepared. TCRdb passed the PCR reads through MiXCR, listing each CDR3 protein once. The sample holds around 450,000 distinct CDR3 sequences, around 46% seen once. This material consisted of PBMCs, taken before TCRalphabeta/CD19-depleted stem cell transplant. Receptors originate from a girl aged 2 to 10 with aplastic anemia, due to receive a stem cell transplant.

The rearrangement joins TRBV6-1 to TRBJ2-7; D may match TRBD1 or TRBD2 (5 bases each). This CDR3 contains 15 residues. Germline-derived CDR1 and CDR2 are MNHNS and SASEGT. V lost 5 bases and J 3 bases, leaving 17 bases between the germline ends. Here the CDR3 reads CASSPLRDGLYEQYF. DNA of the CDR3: TGTGCCAGCAGTCCGCTCCGGGACGGCCTCTACGAGCAGTACTTC.

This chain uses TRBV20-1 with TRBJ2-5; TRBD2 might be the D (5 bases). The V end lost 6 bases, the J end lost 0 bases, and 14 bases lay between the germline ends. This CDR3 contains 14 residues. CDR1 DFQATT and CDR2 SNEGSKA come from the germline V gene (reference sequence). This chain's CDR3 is CSAPQAGNQETQYF. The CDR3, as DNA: TGCAGTGCCCCGCAGGCCGGGAACCAAGAGACCCAGTACTTC.

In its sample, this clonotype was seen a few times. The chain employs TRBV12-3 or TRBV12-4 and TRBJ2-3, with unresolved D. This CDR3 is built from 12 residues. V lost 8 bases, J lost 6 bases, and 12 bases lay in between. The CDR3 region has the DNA TGTGCCAGCTCCCCCACCCCCGATACGCAGTATTTT. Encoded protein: CASSPTPDTQYF.

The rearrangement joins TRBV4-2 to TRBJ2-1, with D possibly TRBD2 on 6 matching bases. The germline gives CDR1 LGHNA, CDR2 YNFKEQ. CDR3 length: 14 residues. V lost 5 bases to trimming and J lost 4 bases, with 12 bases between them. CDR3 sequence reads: CASSESSVYNEQFF. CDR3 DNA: TGTGCCAGCAGCGAGTCTAGCGTTTACAATGAGCAGTTCTTC.

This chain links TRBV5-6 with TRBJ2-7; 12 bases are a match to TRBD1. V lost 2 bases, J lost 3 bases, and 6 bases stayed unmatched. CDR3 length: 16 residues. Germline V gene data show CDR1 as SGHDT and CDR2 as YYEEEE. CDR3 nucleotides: TGTGCCAGCAGCTTATTCCGGGACAGGGGGCTCTACGAGCAGTACTTC. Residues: CASSLFRDRGLYEQYF.

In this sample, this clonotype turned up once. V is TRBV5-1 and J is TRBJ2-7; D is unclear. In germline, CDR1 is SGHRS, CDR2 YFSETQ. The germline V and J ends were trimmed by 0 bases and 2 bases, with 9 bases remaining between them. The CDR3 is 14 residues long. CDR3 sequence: CASSLVVDAYEQYF. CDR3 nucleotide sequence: TGCGCCAGCAGCTTGGTGGTCGACGCCTACGAGCAGTACTTC.

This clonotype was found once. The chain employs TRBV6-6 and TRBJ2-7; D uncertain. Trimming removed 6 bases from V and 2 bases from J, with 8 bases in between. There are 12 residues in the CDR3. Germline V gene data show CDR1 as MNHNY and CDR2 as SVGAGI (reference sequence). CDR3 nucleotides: TGTGCCAGCAGGGACGAACCCTACGAGCAGTACTTC. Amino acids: CASRDEPYEQYF.

The chain's CDR3 is CASSEQGRGFLYGYTF. The CDR3 DNA reads TGTGCCAGCAGTGAGCAGGGGCGCGGATTCCTCTATGGCTACACCTTC. J is TRBJ1-2 and V is TRBV2; weak D call: TRBD1 (6 bases). Germline CDR1 reads SNHLY; CDR2 reads FYNNEI. V dropped 3 bases and J dropped 4 bases, with 18 bases sitting between them. The CDR3 is made up of 16 amino acids.

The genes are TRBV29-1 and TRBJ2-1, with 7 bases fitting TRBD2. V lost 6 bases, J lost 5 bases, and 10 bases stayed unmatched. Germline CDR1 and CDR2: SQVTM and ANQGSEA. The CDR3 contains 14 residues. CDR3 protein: CSVYPGLRDNEQFF. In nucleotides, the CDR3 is TGCAGCGTCTACCCGGGACTACGCGACAATGAGCAGTTCTTC.

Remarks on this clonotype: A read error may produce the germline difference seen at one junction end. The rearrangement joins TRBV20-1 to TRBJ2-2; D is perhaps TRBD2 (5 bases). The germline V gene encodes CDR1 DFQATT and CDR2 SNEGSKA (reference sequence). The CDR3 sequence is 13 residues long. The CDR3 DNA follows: TGCAGTGCTAGGGACTTTGTCACCGGGAAGCTGTTTTTT. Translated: CSARDFVTGKLFF.

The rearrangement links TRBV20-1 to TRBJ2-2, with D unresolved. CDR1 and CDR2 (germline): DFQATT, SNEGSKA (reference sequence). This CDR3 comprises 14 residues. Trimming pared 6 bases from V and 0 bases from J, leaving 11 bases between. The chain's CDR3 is CSARPLPNTGELFF. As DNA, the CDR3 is TGCAGTGCCCGGCCTCTCCCGAACACCGGGGAGCTGTTTTTT.

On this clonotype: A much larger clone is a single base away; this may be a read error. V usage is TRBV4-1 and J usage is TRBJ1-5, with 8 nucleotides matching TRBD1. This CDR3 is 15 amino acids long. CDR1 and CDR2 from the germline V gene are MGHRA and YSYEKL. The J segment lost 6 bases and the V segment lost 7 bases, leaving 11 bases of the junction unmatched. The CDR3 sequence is CASIRIDRGGQPQHF. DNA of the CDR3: TGCGCCAGCATCCGCATCGACAGGGGAGGTCAGCCCCAGCATTTT.

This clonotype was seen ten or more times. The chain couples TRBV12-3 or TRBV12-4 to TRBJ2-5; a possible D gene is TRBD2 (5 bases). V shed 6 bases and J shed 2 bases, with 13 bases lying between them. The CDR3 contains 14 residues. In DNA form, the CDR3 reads TGTGCCAGCAGCAGAGATAGCGTACAAGAGACCCAGTACTTC. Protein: CASSRDSVQETQYF.

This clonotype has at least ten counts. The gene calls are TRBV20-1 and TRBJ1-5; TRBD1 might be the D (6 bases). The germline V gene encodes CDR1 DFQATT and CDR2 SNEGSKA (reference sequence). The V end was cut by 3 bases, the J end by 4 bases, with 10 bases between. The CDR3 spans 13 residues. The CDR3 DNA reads TGCAGTGCTAGGGCCCAGGGGAATCAGCCCCAGCATTTT. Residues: CSARAQGNQPQHF.

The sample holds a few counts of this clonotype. As DNA, the CDR3 is TGTGCCATCAGTGAAGGCGGTAAGAACACTGAAGCTTTCTTT. Translation: CAISEGGKNTEAFF. The V call is TRBV10-3, the J call TRBJ1-1; D is ambiguous. Per germline, CDR1 ENHRY and CDR2 SYGVKD. Trimming removed 3 bases from V and 1 base from J, with 9 bases in between. This CDR3 has 14 amino acids.

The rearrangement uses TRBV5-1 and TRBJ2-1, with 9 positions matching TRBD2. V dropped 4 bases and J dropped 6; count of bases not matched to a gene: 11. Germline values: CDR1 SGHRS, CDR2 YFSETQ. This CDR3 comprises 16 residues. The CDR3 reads CASSDQDSGGANEQFF. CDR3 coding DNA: TGCGCCAGCAGCGACCAAGATAGCGGGGGCGCCAATGAGCAGTTCTTC.

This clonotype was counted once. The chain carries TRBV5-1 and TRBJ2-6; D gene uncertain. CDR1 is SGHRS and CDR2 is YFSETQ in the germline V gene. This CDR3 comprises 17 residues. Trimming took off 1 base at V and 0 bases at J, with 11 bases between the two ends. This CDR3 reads CASSLLSLISGANVLTF. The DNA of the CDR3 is TGCGCCAGCAGCTTGCTAAGTCTGATCTCTGGGGCCAACGTCCTGACTTTC.

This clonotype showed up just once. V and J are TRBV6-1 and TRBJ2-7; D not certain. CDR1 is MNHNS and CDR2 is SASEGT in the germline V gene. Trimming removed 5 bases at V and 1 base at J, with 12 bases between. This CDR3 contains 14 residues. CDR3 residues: CASSTTARSYEQYF. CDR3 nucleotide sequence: TGTGCCAGCAGTACGACGGCGAGGTCCTACGAGCAGTACTTC.